These T cell receptor beta chains were read from a single sample in a study of radiotherapy plus CTLA-4 blockade in lung cancer. The repertoire was sequenced with immunoSEQ multiplex PCR; TCRdb's copy has only in-frame clones and lacks some. The table lists 75,000 to 95,000 clones, more than 70% of them singletons. The sample in question was peripheral blood, obtained from a patient treated with radiotherapy plus ipilimumab. The receptor source for this set is a human donor with non-small cell lung cancer that progressed on radiotherapy plus ipilimumab. Both conserved end residues are part of each CDR3. D genes are given only for firm matches. Expanded clones get a size class; other rows say once, few or many, or leave the size out.

j_gene,d_gene,abundance,v_gene,CDR3nt,CDR3aa
TRBJ2-3,TRBD2,-,TRBV5-4,TGTGCCAGCAGCTTGGGGTCTAGCGGGAGCGATACGCAGTATTTT,CASSLGSSGSDTQYF
TRBJ2-1,TRBD1,-,TRBV6-1,TGTGCCAGCAGACCCGGGACAGGGACGTACAATGAGCAGTTCTTC,CASRPGTGTYNEQFF
TRBJ2-2,-,-,TRBV28,TGTGCCACCGAGGGTTCCGGGGAGCTGTTTTTT,CATEGSGELFF
TRBJ2-1,TRBD1,-,TRBV7-9,TGTGCCAGCAGCGTGACGCCCGGGACAGATGAGAATGAGCAGTTCTTC,CASSVTPGTDENEQFF
TRBJ2-3,-,once,TRBV7-9,TGTGCCAGCAGCTTAGGCACAGATACGCAGTATTTT,CASSLGTDTQYF
TRBJ2-3,TRBD2,-,TRBV6-1,TGTGCCAGCAGTGGGACCCTAGCGGGATTCACAGATACGCAGTATTTT,CASSGTLAGFTDTQYF
TRBJ1-5,TRBD1,-,TRBV5-1,TGCGCCAGCAGCTTGGGACAGGGGGCGAGCAATCAGCCCCAGCATTTT,CASSLGQGASNQPQHF
TRBJ2-7,TRBD2,-,TRBV28,TGTGCCAGCAGCCCGGGGGGAACCTACGAGCAGTACTTC,CASSPGGTYEQYF
TRBJ2-7,TRBD1,-,TRBV7-9,TGTGCCAGCAGCTTAGGAGACAGGGGGAAATACTTC,CASSLGDRGKYF
TRBJ2-7,-,-,TRBV18,TGTGCCAGCTCGCGGGACAGACTCCAGAAGGGGCTCTTC,CASSRDRLQKGLF
TRBJ1-2,-,-,TRBV6-6,TGTGCCAGCAGGTTGGGAGGGAGCGGCGGCTACACCTTC,CASRLGGSGGYTF
TRBJ1-5,-,once,TRBV30,TGTGCCTGGAGTGACCTCCAGGGTGACCAGCCCCAGCATTTT,CAWSDLQGDQPQHF
TRBJ1-2,-,few,TRBV6-4,TGTGCCCATGGTATCGAGGCTAACTATGGCTACACCTTC,CAHGIEANYGYTF
TRBJ1-1,TRBD1,-,TRBV7-2,TGTGCCAGCAGCTTAGTCACAGGGGGCCGGAACACTGAAGCTTTCTTT,CASSLVTGGRNTEAFF
TRBJ2-5,TRBD1,-,TRBV5-4,TGTGCCAGCAGCTTGGTAGGGACAGGGGGCGAGACCCAGTACTTC,CASSLVGTGGETQYF
TRBJ2-2,-,few,TRBV7-8,TGTGCCAGCAGCCAATATAGGAGGGCAGGGGGAAACATCGGGGAGCTGTTTTTT,CASSQYRRAGGNIGELFF
TRBJ1-4,-,-,TRBV10-1,TGCGCCAGCAGTGATCCGCGTGGGTCTCCAACTAATGAAAAACTGTTTTTT,CASSDPRGSPTNEKLFF
TRBJ1-1,-,-,TRBV5-1,TGCGCCAGCAGCTTGTGGGCGGGAGGGAACACTGAAGCTTTCTTT,CASSLWAGGNTEAFF
TRBJ1-5,-,-,TRBV19,TGTGCCAGTAGTATCGAGGGCGTGGATCAGCCCCAGCATTTT,CASSIEGVDQPQHF
TRBJ2-4,-,-,TRBV10-1,TGCGCCAGCAGTGGGGGCGGAGGTGGAAACATTCAGTACTTC,CASSGGGGGNIQYF
TRBJ2-1,-,-,TRBV18,TGTGCCAGCTCACCACTGGGCGGTAGCTCCTACAATGAGCAGTTCTTC,CASSPLGGSSYNEQFF
TRBJ1-5,TRBD1,-,TRBV27,TGTGCCAGCAGTGGACAGGACAATCAGCCCCAGCATTTT,CASSGQDNQPQHF
TRBJ1-5,-,-,TRBV19,TGTGCCAGTAAGGGGGGGAATCAGCCCCAGCATTTT,CASKGGNQPQHF
TRBJ2-5,TRBD1,-,TRBV5-1,TGCGCCAGCAGCACGGACAGGGGTGGGCAAGAGACCCAGTACTTC,CASSTDRGGQETQYF
TRBJ2-7,-,few,TRBV18,TGTGCCAGCTCACCTACGGACGGTTCCTACGAGCAGTACTTC,CASSPTDGSYEQYF
TRBJ2-7,-,few,TRBV5-1,TGCGCCAGCAGCCCCGCAGACTACTCCGTGAGGCGGTACGAGCAGTACTTC,CASSPADYSVRRYEQYF
TRBJ1-4,-,-,TRBV25-1,TGTGCCAGCCGACTAGGGACGTTCGGCGTCGACAATGAAAAACTGTTTTTT,CASRLGTFGVDNEKLFF
TRBJ2-3,TRBD2,-,TRBV11-3,TGTGCCAGCAGCGGCCGGACTAGTCCAGATACGCAGTATTTT,CASSGRTSPDTQYF
TRBJ1-3,TRBD1,-,TRBV4-1,TGCGCCAGCAGCGATCGCTCCTTGGACAGGCTCTCTGGAAACACCATATATTTT,CASSDRSLDRLSGNTIYF
TRBJ2-7,-,-,TRBV2,TGTGCCAGCAGTGAAGGTCCCCACGAGCAGTACTTC,CASSEGPHEQYF
TRBJ2-5,TRBD2,-,TRBV11-2,TGTGCCAGCAGCTTAGATCCCGGACTAGCGCAAGAGACCCAGTACTTC,CASSLDPGLAQETQYF
TRBJ1-4,-,-,TRBV9,TGTGCCAGCGGTCAGAAACCGGGACAAAATGAAAAACTGTTTTTT,CASGQKPGQNEKLFF
TRBJ2-5,-,-,TRBV28,TGTGCCAGCAGTGCGGGCAAAGGGGGTGCAGAGACCCAGTACTTC,CASSAGKGGAETQYF
TRBJ1-2,-,few,TRBV19,TGTGCCAGTAGGGACAGTCTCTATGGCTACACCTTC,CASRDSLYGYTF
TRBJ2-5,-,few,TRBV5-8,TGTGCCAGCACGCGGGCGGTGCTGTACCAAGAGACCCAGTACTTC,CASTRAVLYQETQYF
TRBJ2-5,TRBD2,-,TRBV9,TGTGCCAGCAGCGTAGACGGGAGGGAGACCCAGTACTTC,CASSVDGRETQYF
TRBJ2-5,-,-,TRBV7-8,TGTGTCAGCAGCATAAGGTCCCCGCAAGAGACCCAGTACTTC,CVSSIRSPQETQYF
TRBJ2-1,-,few,TRBV6-1,TGTGCCAGCAGTCCCGGGAGTGAGCAGTTCTTC,CASSPGSEQFF
TRBJ2-1,TRBD2,-,TRBV5-1,TGCGCCAGCAGCCTTGGGGAGGGAGGGCTCAATGAGCAGTTCTTC,CASSLGEGGLNEQFF
TRBJ2-1,TRBD1,-,TRBV9,TGTGCCAGCAGCTTACCCCCGGGACAGGCCTACAATGAGCAGTTCTTC,CASSLPPGQAYNEQFF
TRBJ2-6,-,-,TRBV10-3,TGTGCCATCACCTCGCCTGGGGCCAACGTCCTGACTTTC,CAITSPGANVLTF
TRBJ1-2,-,-,TRBV27,TGTGCCAGCATGCGAGGTGGAGGCTATGGCTACACCTTC,CASMRGGGYGYTF
TRBJ1-1,-,-,TRBV30,TGTGCCTGGAAAAGGAACACTGAAGCTTTCTTT,CAWKRNTEAFF
TRBJ2-3,-,once,TRBV13,TGTGCCAGCAGCTCACGACAGGGACTAGATACGCAGTATTTT,CASSSRQGLDTQYF
TRBJ1-2,TRBD1,-,TRBV10-3,TGTGCCATCAGTGGGAGACAGGGACCTGAGTATGGCTACACCTTC,CAISGRQGPEYGYTF